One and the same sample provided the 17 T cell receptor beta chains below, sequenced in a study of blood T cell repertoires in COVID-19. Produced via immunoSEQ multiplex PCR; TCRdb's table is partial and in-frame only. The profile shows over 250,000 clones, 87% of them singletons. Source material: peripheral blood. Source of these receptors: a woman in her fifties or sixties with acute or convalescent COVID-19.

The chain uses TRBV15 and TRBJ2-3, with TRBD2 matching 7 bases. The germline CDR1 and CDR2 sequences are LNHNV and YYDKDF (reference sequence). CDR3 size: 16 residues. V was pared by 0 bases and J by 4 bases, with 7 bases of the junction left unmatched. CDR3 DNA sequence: TGTGCCACCAGCAGAGAAAAGGGGCGGGAGTCAGATACGCAGTATTTT. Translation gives CATSREKGRESDTQYF. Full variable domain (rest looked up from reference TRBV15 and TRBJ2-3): DAMVIQNPRYQVTQFGKPVTLSCSQTLNHNVMYWYQQKSSQAPKLLFHYYDKDFNNEADTPDNFQSRRPNTSFCFLDIRSPGLGDTAMYLCATSREKGRESDTQYFGPGTRLTVL.

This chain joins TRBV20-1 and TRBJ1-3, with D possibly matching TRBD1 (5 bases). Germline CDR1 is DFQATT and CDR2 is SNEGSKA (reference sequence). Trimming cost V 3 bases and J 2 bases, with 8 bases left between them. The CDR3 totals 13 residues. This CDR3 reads CSASRGAGNTIYF. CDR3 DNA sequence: TGCAGTGCTAGTCGGGGGGCTGGAAACACCATATATTTT.

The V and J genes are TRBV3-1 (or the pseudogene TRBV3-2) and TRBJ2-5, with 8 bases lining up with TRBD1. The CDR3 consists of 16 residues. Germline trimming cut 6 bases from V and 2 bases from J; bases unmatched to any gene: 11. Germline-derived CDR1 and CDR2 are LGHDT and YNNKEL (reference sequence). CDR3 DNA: TGTGCCAGCAGTGAAAACTACAGGGGGGAACAAGAGACCCAGTACTTC. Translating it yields CASSENYRGEQETQYF.

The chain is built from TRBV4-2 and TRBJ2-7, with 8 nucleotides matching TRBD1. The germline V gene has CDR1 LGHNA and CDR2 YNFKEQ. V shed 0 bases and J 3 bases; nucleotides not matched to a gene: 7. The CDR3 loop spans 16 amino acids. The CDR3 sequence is CASSQDVRTGIYEQYF. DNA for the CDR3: TGTGCCAGCAGCCAAGATGTGCGGACAGGGATCTACGAGCAGTACTTC.

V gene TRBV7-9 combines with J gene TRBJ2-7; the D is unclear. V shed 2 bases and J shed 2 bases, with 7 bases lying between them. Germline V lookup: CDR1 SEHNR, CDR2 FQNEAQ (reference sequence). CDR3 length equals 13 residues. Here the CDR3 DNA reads TGTGCCAGCAGCTTAACTCCTACCTACGAGCAGTACTTC. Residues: CASSLTPTYEQYF.

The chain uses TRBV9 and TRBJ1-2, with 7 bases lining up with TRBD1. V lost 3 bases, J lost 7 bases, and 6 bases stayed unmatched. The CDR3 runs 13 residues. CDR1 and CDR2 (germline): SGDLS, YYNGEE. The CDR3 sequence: CASSATGLFGYTF. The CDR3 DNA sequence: TGTGCCAGCAGCGCGACAGGGCTCTTTGGCTACACCTTC.

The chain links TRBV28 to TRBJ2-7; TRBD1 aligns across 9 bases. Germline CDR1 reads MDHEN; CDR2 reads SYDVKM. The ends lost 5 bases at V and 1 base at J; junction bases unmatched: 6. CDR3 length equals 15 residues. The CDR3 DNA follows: TGTGCCAGCAGTGATGGACAGGGGTTATCCTACGAGCAGTACTTC. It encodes CASSDGQGLSYEQYF.

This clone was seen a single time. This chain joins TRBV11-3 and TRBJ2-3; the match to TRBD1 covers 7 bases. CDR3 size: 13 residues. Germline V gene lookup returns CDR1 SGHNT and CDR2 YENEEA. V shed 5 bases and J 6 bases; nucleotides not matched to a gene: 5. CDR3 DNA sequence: TGTGCCAGCAGCGCATCGACAGGGGATACGCAGTATTTT. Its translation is CASSASTGDTQYF.

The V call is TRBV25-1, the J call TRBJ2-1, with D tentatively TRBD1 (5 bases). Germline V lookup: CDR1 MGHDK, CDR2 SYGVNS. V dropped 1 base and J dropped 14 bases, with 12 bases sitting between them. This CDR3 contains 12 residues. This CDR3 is CASSEWRPGKFF. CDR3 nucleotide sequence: TGTGCCAGCAGTGAATGGCGACCAGGGAAGTTCTTC.

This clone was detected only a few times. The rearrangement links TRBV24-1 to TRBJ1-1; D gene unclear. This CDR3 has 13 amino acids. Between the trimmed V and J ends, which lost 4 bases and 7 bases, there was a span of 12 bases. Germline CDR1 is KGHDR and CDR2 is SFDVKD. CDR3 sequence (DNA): TGTGCCACCAGTGACGGCGGAGAGATTGAAGCTTTCTTT. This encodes CATSDGGEIEAFF.

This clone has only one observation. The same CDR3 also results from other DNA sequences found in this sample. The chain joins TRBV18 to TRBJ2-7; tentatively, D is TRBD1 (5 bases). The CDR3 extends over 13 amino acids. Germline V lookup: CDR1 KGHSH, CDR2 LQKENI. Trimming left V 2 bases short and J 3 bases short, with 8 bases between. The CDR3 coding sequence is TGTGCCAGCTCACCAGCTCAGGGCTACGAGCAGTACTTC. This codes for CASSPAQGYEQYF.

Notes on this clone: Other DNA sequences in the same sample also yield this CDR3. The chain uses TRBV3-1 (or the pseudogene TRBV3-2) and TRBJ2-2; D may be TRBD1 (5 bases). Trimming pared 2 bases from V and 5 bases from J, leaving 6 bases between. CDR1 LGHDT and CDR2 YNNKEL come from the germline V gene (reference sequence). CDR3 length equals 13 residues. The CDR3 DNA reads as TGTGCCAGCAGCCAAAGGGGTACCGGGGAGCTGTTTTTT. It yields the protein CASSQRGTGELFF.

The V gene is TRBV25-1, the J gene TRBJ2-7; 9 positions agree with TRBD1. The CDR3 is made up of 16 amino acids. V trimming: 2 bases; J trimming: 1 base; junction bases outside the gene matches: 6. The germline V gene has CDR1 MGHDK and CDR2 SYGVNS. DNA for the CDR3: TGTGCCAGCAGTGAAAACGCCGGGACAGGGTCCTACGAGCAGTACTTC. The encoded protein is CASSENAGTGSYEQYF.

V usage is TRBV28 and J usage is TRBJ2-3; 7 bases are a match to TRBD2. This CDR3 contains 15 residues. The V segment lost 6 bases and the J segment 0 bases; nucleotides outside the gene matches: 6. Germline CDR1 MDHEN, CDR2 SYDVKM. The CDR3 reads CASRGGVTSTDTQYF. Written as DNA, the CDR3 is TGTGCCAGCAGGGGAGGGGTAACTAGCACAGATACGCAGTATTTT.

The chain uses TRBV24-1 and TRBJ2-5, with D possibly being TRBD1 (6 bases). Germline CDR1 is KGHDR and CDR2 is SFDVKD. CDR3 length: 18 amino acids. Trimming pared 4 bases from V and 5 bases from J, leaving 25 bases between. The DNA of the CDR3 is TGTGCCACCAGTGACCACGGCCGGGACAAAGGGGGATTGGAGACCCAGTACTTC. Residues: CATSDHGRDKGGLETQYF.

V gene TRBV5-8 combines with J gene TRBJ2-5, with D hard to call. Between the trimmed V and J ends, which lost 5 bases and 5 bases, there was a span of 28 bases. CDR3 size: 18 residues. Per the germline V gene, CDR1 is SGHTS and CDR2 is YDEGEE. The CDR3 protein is CASRLRIWVQNGWETQYF. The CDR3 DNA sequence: TGTGCCAGCAGACTCCGGATTTGGGTGCAAAACGGGTGGGAGACCCAGTACTTC.

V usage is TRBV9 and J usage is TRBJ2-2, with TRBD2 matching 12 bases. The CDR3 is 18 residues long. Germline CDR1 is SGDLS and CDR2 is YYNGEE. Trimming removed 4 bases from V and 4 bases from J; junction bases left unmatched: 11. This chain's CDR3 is CASSPSTSGSGITGELFF. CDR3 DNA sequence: TGTGCCAGCAGCCCCTCGACTAGCGGGAGCGGGATCACCGGGGAGCTGTTTTTT.